This entry describes one TCR beta chain. Its antigen is not known. This entry comes from a study of cytomegalovirus exposure and HLA in healthy donors. The study's findings and limits: A prior analysis recorded that most TCR beta V segments were productive about 90% or about 30% of the time. Among the CMV-associated chains, a few were confirmed in vitro as specific for CMV antigens.

The junction had 5 bases not matched to a gene; V was cut back by 5 bases and J by 4 bases. Looked up from germline, CDR1 is MNHEY and CDR2 is SMNVEV (reference sequence). This CDR3 is built from 14 residues. A multiplex PCR was run with 60 Vbeta primers and 13 Jbeta primers. The assay was immunoSEQ multiplex PCR, and TCRdb's table has in-frame clones only and misses some. The profile shows approximately 200,000 clones, approximately 85% of them singletons. This chain uses TRBV27 with TRBJ1-5; 7 bases fit TRBD1. Material for sequencing was PBMCs. This clonotype was sampled from a girl aged 10-17 years in good health and CMV-seropositive. This CDR3 is CASSPQGGNQPQHF. The CDR3 DNA reads TGTGCCAGCAGTCCTCAGGGGGGAAATCAGCCCCAGCATTTT.